This entry lists 24 T cell receptor beta chains sequenced from one sample in a study of blood T cell repertoires in COVID-19. Libraries were prepared by immunoSEQ multiplex PCR; TCRdb keeps only in-frame clonotypes and omits some of them. The profile shows approximately 89,000 clones, about 95% of them singletons. The sample taken for sequencing was peripheral blood. The receptors derive from a human donor with active COVID-19. The donor label of this sample is uncertain.

This clone appeared once. V usage is TRBV28 and J usage is TRBJ1-2; D is unclear. The CDR3 totals 15 residues. The V end was cut by 4 bases, the J end by 2 bases, with 14 bases between. Per the germline V gene, CDR1 is MDHEN and CDR2 is SYDVKM. Here the CDR3 DNA reads TGTGCCAGCAGTTCTGTTTTGCCAGGCAACTATGGCTACACCTTC. This translates into CASSSVLPGNYGYTF.

The V call is TRBV6-6, the J call TRBJ1-3; 7 bases line up with TRBD1. Germline CDR1 MNHNY, CDR2 SVGAGI (reference sequence). The CDR3 sequence is 16 residues long. V gave up 8 bases and J gave up 0 bases; unmatched junction bases: 10. DNA for the CDR3: TGTGCCAGCTATGGGGACAGACTACGCTCTGGAAACACCATATATTTT. Translation: CASYGDRLRSGNTIYF.

This chain's CDR3 is CASRNRATNEKLFF. The DNA of the CDR3 is TGTGCCAGCAGAAACAGGGCAACTAATGAAAAACTGTTTTTT. The chain uses TRBV6-5 and TRBJ1-4; a possible D gene is TRBD1 (6 bases). CDR1 is MNHEY and CDR2 is SVGAGI in the germline V gene. The ends were cut back, 6 bases at V and 0 bases at J, with 8 bases in the middle. The CDR3 loop spans 14 amino acids.

This chain connects TRBV29-1 to TRBJ2-3, with D possibly TRBD2 on 5 matching bases. Trimming took 7 bases from V and 6 from J, leaving 23 bases between them. The CDR3 contains 15 residues. In germline, CDR1 is SQVTM, CDR2 ANQGSEA. Here the CDR3 DNA reads TGCAGCGCCGAACCTCTAAGGGTGGGAGTGGATACGCAGTATTTT. This gives the protein CSAEPLRVGVDTQYF.

This chain connects TRBV7-2 to TRBJ2-5, with a tentative D call TRBD1 (8 bases). Trimming left V 7 bases short and J 2 bases short, with 17 bases between. CDR1 and CDR2 (germline): SGHTA, FQGNSA. The CDR3 spans 15 residues. CDR3 region: CASTDRGGRQETQYF. CDR3 coding DNA: TGTGCCAGCACCGACAGGGGAGGGCGACAAGAGACCCAGTACTTC.

The chain is built from TRBV5-1 and TRBJ2-4; a weak D match, TRBD2 (7 bases). V shed 4 bases and J shed 8 bases, with 22 bases lying between them. Germline CDR1 SGHRS, CDR2 YFSETQ. CDR3 length equals 16 residues. CDR3 amino acids: CASSPLTGRVRDIQYF. CDR3 sequence (DNA): TGCGCCAGCAGCCCGCTTACAGGGAGGGTGAGAGACATTCAGTACTTC.

This clone was recorded once. The J gene is TRBJ2-5, the V gene TRBV12-3 or TRBV12-4; D is unresolved. The CDR3 extends over 11 amino acids. V lost 5 bases to trimming and J lost 6 bases, with 7 bases between them. CDR3 in amino acids: CASSESQTQYF. For the CDR3, the DNA is TGTGCCAGCAGTGAGAGTCAGACCCAGTACTTC.

The CDR3 here is CASSLGLSGELFF. CDR3 nucleotides: TGTGCCAGTAGTCTCGGGTTGAGCGGGGAGCTGTTTTTT. This chain connects TRBV19 to TRBJ2-2; D gene uncertain. This CDR3 is built from 13 residues. Trimming pared 5 bases from V and 7 bases from J, leaving 11 bases between. Germline V gives CDR1 LNHDA, CDR2 SQIVND (reference sequence).

V gene TRBV28 combines with J gene TRBJ2-2; 12 positions agree with TRBD2. In germline, CDR1 is MDHEN, CDR2 SYDVKM. V was clipped by 1 base and J by 13 bases; unmatched bases: 4. The CDR3 runs to 14 residues. CDR3 residues: CASSLSSGRGRLFF. The CDR3 DNA sequence: TGTGCCAGCAGTTTATCTAGCGGGAGGGGCCGGCTGTTTTTT.

The CDR3 loop is CASSLSQYNSPLHF. The CDR3 DNA reads as TGTGCCAGCAGCTTATCGCAGTATAATTCACCCCTCCACTTT. The chain is built from TRBV7-8 and TRBJ1-6; no clear D gene. Trimming took 2 bases from V and 4 from J, leaving 6 bases between them. There are 14 residues in the CDR3. Per germline, CDR1 SGHVS and CDR2 FQNEAQ.

The V gene is TRBV19, the J gene TRBJ1-4; maybe TRBD1 (5 bases). CDR3 length: 14 amino acids. The germline V gene encodes CDR1 LNHDA and CDR2 SQIVND (reference sequence). V shed 6 bases and J shed 7 bases, with 15 bases lying between them. CDR3 sequence: CASRQGGGGEKLFF. The CDR3 bases are TGTGCCAGTAGGCAGGGAGGTGGGGGTGAAAAACTGTTTTTT.

In its sample, this clone was seen once. The chain employs TRBV2 and TRBJ1-3; no clear D. V lost 4 bases, J lost 0 bases, and 13 bases lay in between. The CDR3 is 16 amino acids. The germline V gene has CDR1 SNHLY and CDR2 FYNNEI. CDR3 residues: CASSGGLDYSGNTIYF. The CDR3 DNA sequence: TGTGCCAGCAGTGGTGGGCTTGATTACTCTGGAAACACCATATATTTT.

The chain uses TRBV4-1 and TRBJ1-1, with TRBD1 as a possible D gene (5 bases). CDR3 size: 15 residues. The V end was cut by 2 bases, the J end by 3 bases, with 13 bases between. CDR1 is MGHRA, CDR2 YSYEKL, per germline. CDR3 residues: CASSQSRTGYTEAFF. In DNA, the CDR3 is TGCGCCAGCAGCCAAAGCAGAACAGGCTACACTGAAGCTTTCTTT.

V usage is TRBV25-1 and J usage is TRBJ1-1, with 9 positions matching TRBD1. Germline assignment: CDR1 MGHDK and CDR2 SYGVNS. This CDR3 is built from 12 residues. The J segment lost 8 bases and the V segment lost 6 bases, leaving 4 bases of the junction unmatched. The CDR3 DNA reads TGTGCCAGCAGACGACAGGGGGGAGAAGCTTTCTTT. Protein product: CASRRQGGEAFF.

The chain links TRBV2 to TRBJ1-2; the match to TRBD1 covers 7 bases. The CDR3 extends over 16 amino acids. V trimming: 5 bases; J trimming: 4 bases; junction bases outside the gene matches: 13. The germline gives CDR1 SNHLY, CDR2 FYNNEI. CDR3 sequence reads: CASSPAQGTAFYGYTF. The CDR3 region has the DNA TGTGCCAGCAGTCCTGCTCAGGGGACAGCCTTCTATGGCTACACCTTC.

This clone appeared a few times. The genes are TRBV3-1 (or the pseudogene TRBV3-2) and TRBJ1-5; D is unclear. The CDR3 is 15 amino acids. Germline-derived CDR1 and CDR2 are LGHDT and YNNKEL (reference sequence). Deletions cut 1 base from V and 5 bases from J, with 12 bases between. The CDR3 DNA reads TGTGCCAGCAGCCAAGGTAGCCTTCCTTATCAGCCCCAGCATTTT. It specifies CASSQGSLPYQPQHF.

The CDR3, as DNA: TGTGCCAGCAGCCGTGAACTAGCGGCGAGCTCCTACGAGCAGTACTTC. It yields the protein CASSRELAASSYEQYF. V gene TRBV7-9 combines with J gene TRBJ2-7, with 8 bases fitting TRBD2. This CDR3 is built from 16 residues. J was trimmed by 0 bases and V by 5 bases; bases with no gene match: 9. Germline V lookup: CDR1 SEHNR, CDR2 FQNEAQ (reference sequence).

This chain connects TRBV7-2 to TRBJ1-3, with a possible D match to TRBD1 (5 bases). The CDR3 spans 15 residues. The germline CDR1 and CDR2 sequences are SGHTA and FQGNSA. V gave up 1 base and J gave up 2 bases, with 9 bases separating them. In DNA form, the CDR3 reads TGTGCCAGCAGCTTAGGGGCCAGGGCTGGAAACACCATATATTTT. This gives the protein CASSLGARAGNTIYF.

The chain couples TRBV7-2 to TRBJ2-7, with 9 positions matching TRBD2. The trim removed 0 bases at V and 2 bases at J, leaving 8 bases unmatched. The CDR3 covers 17 residues. Germline V gene lookup returns CDR1 SGHTA and CDR2 FQGNSA. CDR3 region: CASSLAVAGGVPYEQYF. The DNA of the CDR3 is TGTGCCAGCAGCTTAGCCGTGGCGGGAGGGGTCCCCTACGAGCAGTACTTC.

V and J are TRBV5-1 and TRBJ2-1; weak D call: TRBD1 (6 bases). V was pared by 0 bases and J by 0 bases, with 13 bases between. Germline CDR1 SGHRS, CDR2 YFSETQ. This CDR3 contains 17 residues. CDR3: CASSLARQDSSYNEQFF. The CDR3 DNA follows: TGCGCCAGCAGCTTGGCCAGACAGGACAGCTCCTACAATGAGCAGTTCTTC. Full variable domain (remainder filled in from reference TRBV5-1 and TRBJ2-1): KAGVTQTPRYLIKTRGQQVTLSCSPISGHRSVSWYQQTPGQGLQFLFEYFSETQRNKGNFPGRFSGRQFSNSRSEMNVSTLELGDSALYLCASSLARQDSSYNEQFFGPGTRLTVL.

The CDR3 sequence: CASSYPGQLNQPQHF. The DNA of the CDR3 is TGTGCCAGCAGTTACCCCGGACAGCTCAATCAGCCCCAGCATTTT. The chain has TRBV6-6 and TRBJ1-5, with D perhaps TRBD1 (6 bases). Germline CDR1 MNHNY, CDR2 SVGAGI (reference sequence). V lost 2 bases, J lost 3 bases, and 11 bases lay in between. The CDR3 consists of 15 residues.

This CDR3 is CASSFGGALYEQYF. CDR3 bases: TGTGCCAGCAGTTTTGGAGGGGCCCTCTACGAGCAGTACTTC. The chain joins TRBV27 to TRBJ2-7, with a tentative D call TRBD2 (6 bases). The ends were cut back, 3 bases at V and 3 bases at J, with 12 bases in the middle. Germline assignment: CDR1 MNHEY and CDR2 SMNVEV (reference sequence). The CDR3 extends over 14 amino acids.

The CDR3 is CASSTRTGDVADTQYF. Written as DNA, the CDR3 is TGTGCCAGCAGCACCCGGACAGGGGATGTCGCAGATACGCAGTATTTT. The V and J genes are TRBV3-1 (or the pseudogene TRBV3-2) and TRBJ2-3; 9 bases map to TRBD1. V was pared by 5 bases and J by 4 bases, with 10 bases of the junction left unmatched. There are 16 residues in the CDR3. CDR1 LGHDT and CDR2 YNNKEL come from the germline V gene (reference sequence).

The J gene is TRBJ2-7, the V gene TRBV5-6, with 8 bases lining up with TRBD2. This CDR3 region has 14 residues. The V segment lost 0 bases and the J segment 4 bases; nucleotides outside the gene matches: 3. Germline V CDR1 and CDR2: SGHDT, YYEEEE. The CDR3 protein is CASSLAGTSYEQYF. The CDR3 nucleotides read TGTGCCAGCAGCTTGGCCGGGACTAGTTACGAGCAGTACTTC.